The sequence of this TCR beta chain was determined in a study of CD8+ T cells in alopecia areata. Collected material from alopecia areata patients comprised lesional scalp punch biopsies and peripheral blood. General study points: Sequence data from scalp samples additionally include resident alphabeta T cells of normal skin. Clonality in lesional scalp, especially alopecia totalis/universalis, exceeded that of normal scalp.

V was trimmed by 8 bases and J by 4 bases, leaving 14 bases between them. In germline, CDR1 is SQVTM, CDR2 ANQGSEA. This CDR3 has 12 residues. Only a few counts were recorded for this clone. The antigen remains undetermined. Sequencing relied on a cDNA template that was reverse transcribed from extracted RNA. The assay was immunoSEQ multiplex PCR, and TCRdb's table has in-frame clones only and misses some. The repertoire holds 150,000 or so clones, with approximately 70% as singletons. The source material was CD8+ T cells sorted from blood, sampled at week 0. This sequence was found in a human donor with alopecia areata. The chain combines TRBV29-1 with TRBJ1-2, with D uncertain. CDR3 amino acids: CSSPAGPYGYTF. The CDR3 DNA follows: TGCAGCTCCCCTGCGGGTCCCTATGGCTACACCTTC. Looking up the rest from reference TRBV29-1 and TRBJ1-2 gives the full variable domain: SAVISQKPSRDICQRGTSLTIQCQVDSQVTMMFWYRQQPGQSLTLIATANQGSEATYESGFVIDKFPISRPNLTFSTLTVSNMSPEDSSIYLCSSPAGPYGYTFGSGTRLTVV.